This TCR beta chain was recovered during a study of T cell responses to AZD1222 COVID-19 vaccine. Clones were read by immunoSEQ multiplex PCR, and TCRdb kept only the in-frame ones, dropping some. Among 110,000 or so clones, around 88% were seen once, and the ten largest hold 6.5%. Germline values: CDR1 SGHDT, CDR2 YYEEEE. The CDR3 contains 12 residues. Trimming removed 4 bases from V and 8 bases from J, with 9 bases in between. A word on this clone: Other nucleotide sequences from this sample produce the same CDR3.

The material sequenced was peripheral blood, taken 28 days after the second AZD1222 dose. The clonotype was recovered from an adult who received the AZD1222 COVID-19 vaccine. This chain joins TRBV5-6 and TRBJ2-2; possible D gene TRBD1, 6 bases. In DNA, the CDR3 is TGTGCCAGCAGCCCGGGGACAGGGGAGCTGTTTTTT. The encoded protein is CASSPGTGELFF.